The 14 T cell receptor beta chains below come from one sample, sequenced in a study of cytomegalovirus exposure and HLA in healthy donors. This PCR relied on a set of 60 Vbeta primers and 13 Jbeta primers. Clones were sequenced by immunoSEQ multiplex PCR, and TCRdb holds only the in-frame ones, with some missing. The table has 80,000 to 100,000 clones, roughly four fifths seen once; the top ten hold more than 3%. What was sequenced was PBMCs. These receptors originate from a man aged 40-50 years in good health and CMV-seronegative.

The rearrangement joins TRBV5-1 to TRBJ1-2, with D perhaps matching TRBD1 (6 bases). The CDR3 runs to 13 residues. V lost 5 bases and J lost 8, with 16 bases in between. CDR1 and CDR2 (germline): SGHRS, YFSETQ. The CDR3 nucleotides are TGCGCCAGCAGACCTGCCACAGGGCCCGGCTACACCTTC. As protein: CASRPATGPGYTF.

This rearrangement joins TRBV19 to TRBJ1-5; D is unclear. The CDR3 has 16 residues. Between the trimmed V and J ends, which lost 4 bases and 0 bases, there was a span of 13 bases. CDR1 and CDR2 (germline): LNHDA, SQIVND (reference sequence). The DNA of the CDR3 is TGTGCCAGTAGTACCAACAGACGAGATAGCAATCAGCCCCAGCATTTT. This gives the protein CASSTNRRDSNQPQHF. The variable domain in full, with the rest retrieved from reference TRBV19 and TRBJ1-5, is DGGITQSPKYLFRKEGQNVTLSCEQNLNHDAMYWYRQDPGQGLRLIYYSQIVNDFQKGDIAEGYSVSREKKESFPLTVTSAQKNPTAFYLCASSTNRRDSNQPQHFGDGTRLSIL.

The genes are TRBV6-1 and TRBJ2-7; 10 bases are a match to TRBD1. CDR3 length equals 15 residues. After removal of 7 bases from V and 4 bases from J, the junction contained 10 bases not matched to a gene. From germline, CDR1 is MNHNS and CDR2 SASEGT. As DNA, the CDR3 is TGTGCCAGCAATACCTGGGACAGGGGAATTTACGAGCAGTACTTC. This sequence encodes CASNTWDRGIYEQYF.

The sample holds one count of this clone. The V gene is TRBV29-1, the J gene TRBJ2-1; 15 nucleotides line up with TRBD2. The CDR3 runs to 14 residues. J was trimmed by 4 bases and V by 7 bases; bases with no gene match: 2. CDR1 and CDR2 (germline): SQVTM, ANQGSEA. The CDR3 spells CSGGTSGGYNEQFF. The CDR3 DNA reads TGCAGCGGAGGGACTAGCGGGGGGTACAATGAGCAGTTCTTC.

The rearrangement links TRBV11-2 to TRBJ2-3; D is perhaps TRBD2 (5 bases). This CDR3 comprises 15 residues. Germline lookup yields CDR1 SGHAT and CDR2 FQNNGV. Trimming pared 2 bases from V and 3 bases from J, leaving 12 bases between. The DNA for the CDR3 is TGTGCCAGCAGCTTATCGGGGATGGTAACAGATACGCAGTATTTT. Its protein product is CASSLSGMVTDTQYF. Full variable domain (missing parts from reference TRBV11-2 and TRBJ2-3): EAGVAQSPRYKIIEKRQSVAFWCNPISGHATLYWYQQILGQGPKLLIQFQNNGVVDDSQLPKDRFSAERLKGVDSTLKIQPAKLEDSAVYLCASSLSGMVTDTQYFGPGTRLTVL.

The table lists this clone with a count of one. V and J are TRBV4-2 and TRBJ1-3; perhaps TRBD1 as D (5 bases). This CDR3 is 17 amino acids long. Germline loops: CDR1 LGHNA, CDR2 YNFKEQ. V was shortened by 1 base and J by 0 bases, with 13 bases between the two germline ends. The CDR3 protein is CASSQAPGRDSGNTIYF. The CDR3 region has the DNA TGTGCCAGCAGCCAAGCCCCAGGGAGGGACTCTGGAAACACCATATATTTT.

Details on this clone: Distinct nucleotide sequences in the sample also encode this CDR3. The V and J genes are TRBV27 and TRBJ1-1; D unresolved. CDR1 and CDR2 (germline): MNHEY, SMNVEV (reference sequence). V was cut by 4 bases and J by 1 base, with 7 bases left in between. This CDR3 spans 13 amino acids. The CDR3 DNA reads TGTGCCAGCAGTTCCGCAGGGAACACTGAAGCTTTCTTT. It is translated as CASSSAGNTEAFF.

CDR3 DNA sequence: TGTGCTAGTGGTGTGTCGCACGGCACTGAAGCTTTCTTT. Its translation: CASGVSHGTEAFF. The V and J genes are TRBV12-5 and TRBJ1-1; D not resolved. There are 13 residues in the CDR3. The V end lost 5 bases, the J end lost 4 bases, and 11 bases lay between the germline ends. The germline V gene encodes CDR1 LGHNT and CDR2 FRNRAP.

This chain connects TRBV7-6 to TRBJ1-2; TRBD1 is a possible D gene (5 bases). The CDR3 is 14 amino acids. Germline V lookup: CDR1 SGHVS, CDR2 FNYEAQ. Trimming took 0 bases from V and 4 from J, leaving 9 bases between them. CDR3 protein: CASSLAARGYGYTF. DNA for the CDR3: TGTGCCAGCAGCTTAGCTGCTAGGGGCTATGGCTACACCTTC.

The chain uses TRBV7-9 and TRBJ2-5; D call uncertain. The J call may be mistaken, given a closer DNA end match to TRBJ2-7. Looked up from germline, CDR1 is SEHNR and CDR2 is FQNEAQ (reference sequence). The CDR3 contains 17 residues. CDR3 in amino acids: CASSPPAVGRYTYEQYF. CDR3 bases: TGTGCCAGCAGCCCTCCTGCCGTGGGCAGGTACACCTACGAGCAGTACTTC.

The sample holds a few counts of this clone. The chain combines TRBV6-6 with TRBJ2-7; 7 bases fit TRBD1. Per the germline V gene, CDR1 is MNHNY and CDR2 is SVGAGI (reference sequence). The CDR3 runs to 16 residues. Trimming took 4 bases from V and 5 from J; bases not matched to a gene: 14. CDR3 coding DNA: TGTGCCAGCAGTTCTCCCCGGGACAGAGGTGCCGACGAGCAGTACTTC. Its translation is CASSSPRDRGADEQYF.

The gene calls are TRBV2 and TRBJ1-6; the D gene is possibly TRBD1 (6 bases). Germline assignment: CDR1 SNHLY and CDR2 FYNNEI. CDR3 length: 13 amino acids. Trimming took 6 bases from V and 7 from J, leaving 10 bases between them. The DNA for the CDR3 is TGTGCCAGCAGGGACAGTAGGAATTCACCCCTCCACTTT. Translated, it gives CASRDSRNSPLHF.

CDR3 nucleotides: TGTGCCAGCAGCGTAGCAGGGGGCCCGGTTCGAAACACTGAAGCTTTCTTT. This encodes CASSVAGGPVRNTEAFF. The chain has TRBV9 and TRBJ1-1, with 8 bases fitting TRBD1. The CDR3 length is 17 residues. Trimming cost V 0 bases and J 2 bases; bases outside gene matches: 9. The V gene's germline CDR1 is SGDLS and CDR2 YYNGEE.

This sequence joins TRBV6-1 and TRBJ1-2; 7 positions match TRBD1. J lost 4 bases, V lost 5 bases, and 10 bases had no gene match. Looked up from germline, CDR1 is MNHNS and CDR2 is SASEGT. This CDR3 region has 15 residues. As DNA, the CDR3 is TGTGCCAGCAGTCCGTACTTACAGGGGAGCTATGGCTACACCTTC. Amino acid sequence: CASSPYLQGSYGYTF.